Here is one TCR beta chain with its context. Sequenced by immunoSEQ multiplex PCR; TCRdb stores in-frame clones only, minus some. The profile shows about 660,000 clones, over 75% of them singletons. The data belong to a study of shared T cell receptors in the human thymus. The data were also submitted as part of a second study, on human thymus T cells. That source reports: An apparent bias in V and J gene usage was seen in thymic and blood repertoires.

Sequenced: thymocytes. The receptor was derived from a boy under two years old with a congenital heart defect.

DNA for the CDR3: TGTGCCAGCAGCTTAGGGGGGAATAGCGGGGGTCGCGAGCAGTTCTTC. This gives the protein CASSLGGNSGGREQFF. This rearrangement joins TRBV7-2 to TRBJ2-1; TRBD2 matches at 9 bases. V shed 1 base, J shed 10 bases, and the junction held 11 bases outside the gene matches. The CDR3 spans 16 residues. Germline CDR1 is SGHTA and CDR2 is FQGNSA.